This T cell receptor beta chain was obtained from a study of blood T cell repertoires in COVID-19. Study as a whole: Nucleic acid was either cDNA or gDNA, and it came from T cells, B-cell-depleted T cells, or PBMCs.

Per the original data handling: Amplified reference gene primers provided the basis for estimating nucleated cell counts. The data were produced by immunoSEQ multiplex PCR, yet TCRdb's version contains in-frame clones alone and is incomplete. That table supplies the V and J calls and clone size; D and trimming were determined from the DNA. This sample carries roughly 120,000 clones, more than 75% of them seen once, and the ten largest clones take 1.3% to 1.5%. Between the trimmed V and J ends, which lost 4 bases and 1 base, there was a span of 11 bases. Germline CDR1 SGHRS, CDR2 YFSETQ. This CDR3 contains 14 residues. This clone was observed a single time.

The chain links TRBV5-1 to TRBJ1-2, with D possibly TRBD1 on 5 matching bases. What was sequenced was peripheral blood. This clonotype was obtained from a man aged 40-50 years with acute or convalescent COVID-19. CDR3 bases: TGCGCCAGCAGCATGGTCGACAGTAACTATGGCTACACCTTC. It is translated as CASSMVDSNYGYTF.